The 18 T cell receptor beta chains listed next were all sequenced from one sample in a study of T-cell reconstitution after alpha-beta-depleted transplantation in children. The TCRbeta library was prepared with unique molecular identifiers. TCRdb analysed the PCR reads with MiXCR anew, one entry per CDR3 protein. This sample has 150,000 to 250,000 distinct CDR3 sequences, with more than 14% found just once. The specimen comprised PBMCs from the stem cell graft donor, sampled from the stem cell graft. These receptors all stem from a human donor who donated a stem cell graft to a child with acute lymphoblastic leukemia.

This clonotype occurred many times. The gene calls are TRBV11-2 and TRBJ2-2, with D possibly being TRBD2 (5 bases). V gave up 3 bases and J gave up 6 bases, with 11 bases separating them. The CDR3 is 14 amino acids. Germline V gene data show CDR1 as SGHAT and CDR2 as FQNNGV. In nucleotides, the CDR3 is TGTGCCAGCAGCTTCGACTATTACGCCGGGGAGCTGTTTTTT. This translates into CASSFDYYAGELFF.

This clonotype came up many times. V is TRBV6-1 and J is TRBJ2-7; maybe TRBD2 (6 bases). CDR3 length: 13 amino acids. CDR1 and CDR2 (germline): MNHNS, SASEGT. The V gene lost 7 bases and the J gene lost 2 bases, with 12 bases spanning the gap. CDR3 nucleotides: TGTGCCAGCACCTCGGGACTCCCCTACGAGCAGTACTTC. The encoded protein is CASTSGLPYEQYF.

The CDR3 sequence is CASSPSGTSYYEQFF. CDR3 nucleotide sequence: TGTGCCAGCAGCCCATCCGGGACTAGTTACTATGAGCAGTTCTTC. The chain employs TRBV7-9 and TRBJ2-1; 8 bases are a match to TRBD2. The CDR3 loop spans 15 amino acids. After removal of 5 bases from V and 8 bases from J, the junction contained 11 bases not matched to a gene. CDR1 SEHNR and CDR2 FQNEAQ come from the germline V gene (reference sequence).

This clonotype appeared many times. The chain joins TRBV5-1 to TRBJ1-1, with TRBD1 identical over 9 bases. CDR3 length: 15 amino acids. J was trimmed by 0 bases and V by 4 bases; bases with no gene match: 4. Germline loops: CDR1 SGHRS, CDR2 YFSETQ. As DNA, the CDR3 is TGCGCCAGCAGCCCCGGGACAGGGATGAACACTGAAGCTTTCTTT. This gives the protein CASSPGTGMNTEAFF.

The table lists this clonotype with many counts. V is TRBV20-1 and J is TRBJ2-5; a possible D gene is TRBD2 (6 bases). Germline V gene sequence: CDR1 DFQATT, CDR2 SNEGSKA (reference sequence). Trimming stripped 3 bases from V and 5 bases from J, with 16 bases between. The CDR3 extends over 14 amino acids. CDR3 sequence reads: CSASWGSGGETQYF. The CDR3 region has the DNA TGCAGTGCTAGTTGGGGGTCCGGGGGTGAGACCCAGTACTTC.

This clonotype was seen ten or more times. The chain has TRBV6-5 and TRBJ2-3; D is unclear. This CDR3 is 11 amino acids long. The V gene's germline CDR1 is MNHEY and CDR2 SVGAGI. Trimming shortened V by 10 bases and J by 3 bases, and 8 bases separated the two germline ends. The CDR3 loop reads CATRRTDTQYF. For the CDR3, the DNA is TGTGCCACCCGGCGTACAGATACGCAGTATTTT.

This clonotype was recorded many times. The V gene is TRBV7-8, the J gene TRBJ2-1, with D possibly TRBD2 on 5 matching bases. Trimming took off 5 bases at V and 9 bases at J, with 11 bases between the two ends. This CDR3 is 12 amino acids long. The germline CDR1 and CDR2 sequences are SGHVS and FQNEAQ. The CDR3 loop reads CASSPPLVEQFF. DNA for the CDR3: TGTGCCAGCAGCCCTCCACTAGTTGAGCAGTTCTTC.

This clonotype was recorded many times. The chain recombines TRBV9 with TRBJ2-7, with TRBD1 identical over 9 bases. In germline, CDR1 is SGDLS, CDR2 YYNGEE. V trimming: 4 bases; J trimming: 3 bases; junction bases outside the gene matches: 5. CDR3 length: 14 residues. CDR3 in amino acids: CASSPWDRDYEQYF. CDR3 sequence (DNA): TGTGCCAGCAGCCCCTGGGACAGGGACTACGAGCAGTACTTC.

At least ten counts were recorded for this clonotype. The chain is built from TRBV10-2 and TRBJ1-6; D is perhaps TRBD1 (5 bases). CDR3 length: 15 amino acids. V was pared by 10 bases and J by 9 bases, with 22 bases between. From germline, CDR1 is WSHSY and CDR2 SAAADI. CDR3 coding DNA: TGCGCCATCTCCGGAGGGAGGGGAGAGGGTTCACCCCTCCACTTT. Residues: CAISGGRGEGSPLHF.

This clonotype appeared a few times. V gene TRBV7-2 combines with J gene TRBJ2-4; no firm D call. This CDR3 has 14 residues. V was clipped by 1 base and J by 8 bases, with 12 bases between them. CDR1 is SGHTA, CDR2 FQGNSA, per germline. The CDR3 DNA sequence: TGTGCCAGCAGCTTAGGGGCGGAGAGAGACATTCAGTACTTC. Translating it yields CASSLGAERDIQYF. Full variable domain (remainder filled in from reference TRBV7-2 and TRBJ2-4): GAGVSQSPSNKVTEKGKDVELRCDPISGHTALYWYRQSLGQGLEFLIYFQGNSAPDKSGLPSDRFSAERTGGSVSTLTIQRTQQEDSAVYLCASSLGAERDIQYFGAGTRLSVL.

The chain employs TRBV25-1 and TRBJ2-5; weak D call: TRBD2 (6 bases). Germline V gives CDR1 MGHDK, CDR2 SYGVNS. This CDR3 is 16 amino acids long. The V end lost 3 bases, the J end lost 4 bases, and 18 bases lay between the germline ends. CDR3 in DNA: TGTGCCAGCAGTGATAATGGAGCGGGCGGCGGAGAGACCCAGTACTTC. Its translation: CASSDNGAGGGETQYF.

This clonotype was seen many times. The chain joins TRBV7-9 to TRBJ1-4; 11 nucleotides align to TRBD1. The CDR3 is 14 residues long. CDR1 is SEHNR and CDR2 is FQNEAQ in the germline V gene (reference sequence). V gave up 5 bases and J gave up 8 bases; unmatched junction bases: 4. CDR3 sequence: CASSPGTGGEKLFF. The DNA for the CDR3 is TGTGCCAGCAGCCCCGGGACAGGGGGGGAAAAACTGTTTTTT.

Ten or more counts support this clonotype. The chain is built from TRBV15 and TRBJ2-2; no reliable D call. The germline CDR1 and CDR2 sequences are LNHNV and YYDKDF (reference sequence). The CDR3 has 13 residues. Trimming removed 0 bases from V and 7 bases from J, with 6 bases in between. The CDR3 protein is CATSRDRYGELFF. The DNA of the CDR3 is TGTGCCACCAGCAGAGATCGTTACGGGGAGCTGTTTTTT.

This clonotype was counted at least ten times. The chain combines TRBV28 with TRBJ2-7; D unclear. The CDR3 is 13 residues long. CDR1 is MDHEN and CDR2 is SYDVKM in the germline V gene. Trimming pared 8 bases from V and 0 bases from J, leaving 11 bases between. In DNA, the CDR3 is TGTGCCAGCTTCCAGGAGCTCTCCTACGAGCAGTACTTC. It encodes CASFQELSYEQYF.

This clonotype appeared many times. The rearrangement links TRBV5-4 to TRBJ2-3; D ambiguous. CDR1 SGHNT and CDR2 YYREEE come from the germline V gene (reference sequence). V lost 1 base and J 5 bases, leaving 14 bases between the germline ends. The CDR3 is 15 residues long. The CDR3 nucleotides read TGTGCCAGCAGCTTGCAGGACCCTGCGAGAGATACGCAGTATTTT. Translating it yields CASSLQDPARDTQYF. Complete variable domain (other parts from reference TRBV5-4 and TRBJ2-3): ETGVTQSPTHLIKTRGQQVTLRCSSQSGHNTVSWYQQALGQGPQFIFQYYREEENGRGNFPPRFSGLQFPNYSSELNVNALELDDSALYLCASSLQDPARDTQYFGPGTRLTVL.

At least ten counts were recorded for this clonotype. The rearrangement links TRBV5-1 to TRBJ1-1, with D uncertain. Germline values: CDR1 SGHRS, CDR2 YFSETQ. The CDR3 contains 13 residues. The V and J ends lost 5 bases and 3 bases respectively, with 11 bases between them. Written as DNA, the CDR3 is TGCGCCAGCAGTCCCGTGGCGGACACTGAAGCTTTCTTT. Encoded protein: CASSPVADTEAFF.

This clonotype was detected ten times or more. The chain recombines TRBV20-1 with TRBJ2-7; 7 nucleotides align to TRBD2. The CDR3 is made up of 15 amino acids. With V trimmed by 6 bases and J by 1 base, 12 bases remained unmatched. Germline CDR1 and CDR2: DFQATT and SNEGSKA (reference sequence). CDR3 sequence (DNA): TGCAGTGCGGAAAACCGGGACTACAAATCCTACGAGCAGTACTTC. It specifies CSAENRDYKSYEQYF.

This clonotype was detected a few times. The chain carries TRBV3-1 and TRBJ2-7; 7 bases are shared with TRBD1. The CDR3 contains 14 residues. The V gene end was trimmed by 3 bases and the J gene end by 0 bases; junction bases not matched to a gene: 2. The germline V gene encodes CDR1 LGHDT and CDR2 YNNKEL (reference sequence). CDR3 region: CASSHRQGSYEQYF. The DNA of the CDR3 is TGTGCCAGCAGCCATCGACAGGGCTCCTACGAGCAGTACTTC.